A single sample is the source of the 15 T cell receptor beta chains below, sequenced in a study of T cells in Graves' hyperthyroidism and ophthalmopathy. What was amplified from RNA transcripts were TCR beta CDR3 regions. HTBI primers were the set used in a first-round RT-PCR of the TCR CDR3. TCRdb re-derived calls from the multiplex PCR reads in MiXCR, one entry per CDR3 protein. The data contain a few hundred thousand distinct CDR3 sequences, around 46% of them singletons. Sequencing was performed on peripheral blood or thyroid tissue (not recorded which). The receptors stem from an adult woman with Graves' disease, either hyperthyroidism or ophthalmopathy (not recorded which).

This clonotype was observed a handful of times. This rearrangement joins TRBV28 to TRBJ1-4; D possibly corresponds to TRBD1 (5 bases). The V and J ends lost 4 bases and 3 bases respectively, with 12 bases between them. Germline values: CDR1 MDHEN, CDR2 SYDVKM. The CDR3 is 15 amino acids. The CDR3 bases are TGTGCCAGCAGTTCTGGGACGGATGCTAATGAAAAACTGTTTTTT. Protein: CASSSGTDANEKLFF.

The rearrangement joins TRBV5-1 to TRBJ2-2, with 12 bases identical to TRBD2. With V trimmed by 7 bases and J by 7 bases, 5 bases remained unmatched. The CDR3 runs to 14 residues. Germline V gene lookup returns CDR1 SGHRS and CDR2 YFSETQ. The CDR3 nucleotides read TGCGCCAGCCGACTAGCGGGAGCCGGCGGGGAGCTGTTTTTT. It encodes CASRLAGAGGELFF.

The chain combines TRBV10-3 with TRBJ1-2, with a possible D match to TRBD1 (5 bases). The CDR3 contains 11 residues. V lost 11 bases and J lost 6, with 13 bases in between. Germline CDR1 ENHRY, CDR2 SYGVKD. CDR3 sequence: CAAWTSDGYTF. The CDR3 DNA reads TGTGCCGCCTGGACATCGGATGGCTACACCTTC.

This clonotype came up many times. The CDR3 nucleotides read TGCAGTGCTAACTATCCGAACACCGGGGAGCTGTTTTTT. It codes for CSANYPNTGELFF. The J gene is TRBJ2-2, the V gene TRBV20-1; D is uncertain. V was clipped by 4 bases and J by 0 bases, with 6 bases between them. The CDR3 contains 13 residues. CDR1 is DFQATT and CDR2 is SNEGSKA in the germline V gene (reference sequence).

This chain uses TRBV6-5 with TRBJ1-4; 7 bases fit TRBD1. Trimming took 6 bases from V and 4 from J; bases not matched to a gene: 11. Germline V lookup: CDR1 MNHEY, CDR2 SVGAGI. The CDR3 is 16 residues long. The DNA of the CDR3 is TGTGCCAGCAGGGATACAGGGGAATGGGGTAATGAAAAACTGTTTTTT. Protein product: CASRDTGEWGNEKLFF.

This clonotype was seen ten or more times. The CDR3 DNA follows: TGTGCCAGCAGCTTGGAAGCAGGGTTCTCACCCCTCCACTTT. This encodes CASSLEAGFSPLHF. The chain is built from TRBV5-5 and TRBJ1-6, with a weak D call TRBD1 (5 bases). Between the trimmed V and J ends, which lost 0 bases and 10 bases, there was a span of 11 bases. CDR3 length: 14 residues. The V gene's germline CDR1 is SGHKS and CDR2 YYEKEE (reference sequence).

Only a few counts were recorded for this clonotype. The gene calls are TRBV12-3 or TRBV12-4 and TRBJ1-2, with 8 nucleotides matching TRBD1. The junction had 2 bases not matched to a gene; V was cut back by 3 bases and J by 8 bases. The CDR3 is 12 amino acids. CDR3 residues: CASSLRDRGYTF. For the CDR3, the DNA is TGTGCCAGCAGTTTGCGGGACAGGGGCTACACCTTC.

This clonotype has ten or more counts. The J gene is TRBJ2-7, the V gene TRBV15, with 13 bases matching TRBD2. Per the germline V gene, CDR1 is LNHNV and CDR2 is YYDKDF (reference sequence). Trimming took 4 bases from V and 6 from J; bases not matched to a gene: 6. This CDR3 has 15 amino acids. CDR3 DNA sequence: TGTGCCACCAGCAAAAGCACTAGCGGGAGGGGCGAGCAGTACTTC. Protein: CATSKSTSGRGEQYF.

This chain joins TRBV7-3 and TRBJ1-2; perhaps TRBD1 as D (5 bases). The germline V gene encodes CDR1 SGHTA and CDR2 FQGTGA. The CDR3 has 14 amino acids. Trimming cost V 5 bases and J 4 bases, with 14 bases left between them. The CDR3 nucleotides read TGTGCCAGCAGCCCTGGGGGGTGGATCTATGGCTACACCTTC. The encoded protein is CASSPGGWIYGYTF.

This clonotype was seen ten or more times. The V and J genes are TRBV6-5 and TRBJ2-7; 9 nucleotides agree with TRBD1. There are 13 residues in the CDR3. Germline trimming cut 5 bases from V and 4 bases from J; bases unmatched to any gene: 3. Germline V lookup: CDR1 MNHEY, CDR2 SVGAGI. CDR3 amino acids: CASSRTGEYEQYF. The CDR3 DNA follows: TGTGCCAGCAGTAGGACAGGGGAGTACGAGCAGTACTTC.

In this sample, this clonotype turned up a few times. The rearrangement joins TRBV30 to TRBJ1-1; possible D gene TRBD1, 5 bases. Trimming removed 4 bases at V and 4 bases at J, with 16 bases between. Germline CDR1 GTSNPN, CDR2 SVGIG (reference sequence). CDR3 length: 14 residues. In DNA form, the CDR3 reads TGTGCCTGGACTAGGGACCAAGAGGTCACTGAAGCTTTCTTT. Translating it yields CAWTRDQEVTEAFF.

Worth noting for this clonotype: Sequence at one end of the junction differs from germline and may be a read error. This chain uses TRBV5-8 with TRBJ2-7, with D possibly being TRBD1 (5 bases). CDR1 is SGHTS and CDR2 is YDEGEE in the germline V gene. This CDR3 has 14 amino acids. CDR3: CASRQMAGDYEQYF. Written as DNA, the CDR3 is TGCGCCAGCCGACAGATGGCAGGCGACTACGAGCAGTACTTC.

Comments on this clonotype: This may arise from a read error, as a much more abundant clone is one base away. The CDR3 end shows no conserved phenylalanine or tryptophan, and so a read error is likely. The chain links TRBV7-9 to TRBJ1-1, with D maybe TRBD1 (6 bases). With 1 base removed from V and 8 bases from J, the gap between germline ends came to 8 bases. Per germline, CDR1 SEHNR and CDR2 FQNEAQ (reference sequence). The CDR3 consists of 12 residues. CDR3 coding DNA: TGTGCCAGCAGCTTAGAGGACAGAGAAGCTTTCCTT. Its translation: CASSLEDREAFL.

The chain combines TRBV12-3 or TRBV12-4 with TRBJ1-1; TRBD1 is a possible D gene (5 bases). The CDR3 is made up of 14 amino acids. V gave up 3 bases and J gave up 3 bases, with 11 bases separating them. CDR3 DNA: TGTGCCAGCAGTTTGATCACAGGAGACACTGAAGCTTTCTTT. It codes for CASSLITGDTEAFF.

V gene TRBV15 combines with J gene TRBJ2-1; D call uncertain. The V end was cut by 0 bases, the J end by 7 bases, with 10 bases between. The length of the CDR3 is 14 residues. Germline V gene sequence: CDR1 LNHNV, CDR2 YYDKDF (reference sequence). The CDR3 coding sequence is TGTGCCACCAGCAGAGATTTTATCCGTAATGAGCAGTTCTTC. Its protein product is CATSRDFIRNEQFF.